The 14 T cell receptor beta chains listed next were all sequenced from one sample in a study of blood T cell repertoires in COVID-19. Assay: immunoSEQ multiplex PCR; the TCRdb copy retains only in-frame clones and omits some. The repertoire holds some 130,000 clones, around 89% seen once, with roughly a sixth in the top ten. Specimen: peripheral blood. Receptors were obtained from a man aged 50 to 59 with active or convalescent COVID-19.

This rearrangement joins TRBV6-6 to TRBJ2-5, with TRBD2 as a possible D gene (6 bases). Per germline, CDR1 MNHNY and CDR2 SVGAGI (reference sequence). CDR3 length equals 14 residues. Trimming stripped 2 bases from V and 5 bases from J, with 12 bases between. In nucleotides, the CDR3 is TGTGCCAGCAGTTACCCCGGGGGTGGCGAGACCCAGTACTTC. It codes for CASSYPGGGETQYF.

The chain combines TRBV3-1 (or the pseudogene TRBV3-2) with TRBJ2-3; TRBD2 might be the D (5 bases). Germline loops: CDR1 LGHDT, CDR2 YNNKEL (reference sequence). Trimming removed 2 bases from V and 0 bases from J, with 6 bases in between. The CDR3 has 14 residues. The CDR3 sequence is CASSQSGSTDTQYF. The DNA of the CDR3 is TGTGCCAGCAGCCAAAGCGGAAGCACAGATACGCAGTATTTT.

The rearrangement links TRBV12-5 to TRBJ1-2; D unresolved. CDR3 size: 12 residues. With 0 bases removed from V and 6 bases from J, the gap between germline ends came to 5 bases. CDR1 is LGHNT, CDR2 FRNRAP, per germline. In DNA, the CDR3 is TGTGCTAGTGGTTTGGTTCGAGATGGCTACACCTTC. It yields the protein CASGLVRDGYTF. Filled out from reference TRBV12-5 and TRBJ1-2, the complete variable domain reads DARVTQTPRHKVTEMGQEVTMRCQPILGHNTVFWYRQTMMQGLELLAYFRNRAPLDDSGMPKDRFSAEMPDATLATLKIQPSEPRDSAVYFCASGLVRDGYTFGSGTRLTVV.

Note on this clone: This sample also contains other DNA sequences that code for the same CDR3. The chain has TRBV19 and TRBJ2-1, with 9 bases lining up with TRBD1. CDR3 length: 15 residues. Unmatched junction bases numbered 0, after V lost 1 base and J lost 2 bases. The germline V gene has CDR1 LNHDA and CDR2 SQIVND (reference sequence). This CDR3 is CASSIGQGAYNEQFF. The CDR3 nucleotides are TGTGCCAGTAGTATAGGACAGGGGGCCTACAATGAGCAGTTCTTC.

This chain uses TRBV14 with TRBJ1-6, with a weak D call TRBD1 (5 bases). The CDR3 has 15 residues. The germline gives CDR1 SGHDN, CDR2 FVKESK. V lost 5 bases to trimming and J lost 5 bases, with 13 bases between them. The chain's CDR3 is CASSSRLTDNSPLHF. CDR3 nucleotides: TGTGCCAGCAGCTCAAGGTTGACAGATAATTCACCCCTCCACTTT.

This clone is a singleton in its sample. The chain carries TRBV7-9 and TRBJ2-2; 7 bases align to TRBD2. This CDR3 has 15 amino acids. Germline V CDR1 and CDR2: SEHNR, FQNEAQ (reference sequence). J was trimmed by 5 bases and V by 2 bases; bases with no gene match: 5. CDR3 bases: TGTGCCAGCAGCTTATTGGCTAGCGGAACCGGGGAGCTGTTTTTT. Its protein product is CASSLLASGTGELFF.

This clone was detected only once. The rearrangement uses TRBV5-1 and TRBJ2-3, with 7 bases identical to TRBD2. The V gene's germline CDR1 is SGHRS and CDR2 YFSETQ. The CDR3 runs to 16 residues. V was pared by 2 bases and J by 2 bases, with 8 bases of the junction left unmatched. As DNA, the CDR3 is TGCGCCAGCAGCTTATTCGGCGGGGGATCCACAGATACGCAGTATTTT. Its translation is CASSLFGGGSTDTQYF.

This clone has a single count. The V and J genes are TRBV19 and TRBJ1-1, with 8 bases lining up with TRBD1. CDR1 and CDR2 (germline): LNHDA, SQIVND (reference sequence). The ends lost 3 bases at V and 5 bases at J; junction bases unmatched: 2. This CDR3 region has 13 residues. The CDR3 DNA follows: TGTGCCAGTAGTATTCAGGGGGCGACTGAAGCTTTCTTT. Amino acid sequence: CASSIQGATEAFF.

V gene TRBV18 combines with J gene TRBJ2-3; D remains ambiguous. The CDR3 extends over 15 amino acids. The germline V gene has CDR1 KGHSH and CDR2 LQKENI. Trimming pared 2 bases from V and 1 base from J, leaving 10 bases between. DNA of the CDR3: TGTGCCAGCTCACCAGGAGATTTACGCACAGATACGCAGTATTTT. It is translated as CASSPGDLRTDTQYF.

This chain links TRBV27 with TRBJ1-4; 10 bases map to TRBD1. V trimming: 5 bases; J trimming: 4 bases; junction bases outside the gene matches: 10. From germline, CDR1 is MNHEY and CDR2 SMNVEV (reference sequence). This CDR3 comprises 17 residues. DNA for the CDR3: TGTGCCAGCAGTCGTCGCAGACAGGGGGCGATTAATGAAAAACTGTTTTTT. It specifies CASSRRRQGAINEKLFF.

In its sample, this clone was seen a few times. The chain links TRBV27 to TRBJ1-6; D not resolved. V dropped 5 bases and J dropped 3 bases, with 5 bases sitting between them. The CDR3 contains 13 residues. Germline values: CDR1 MNHEY, CDR2 SMNVEV (reference sequence). CDR3 amino acids: CASSPNYNSPLHF. The CDR3 bases are TGTGCCAGCAGTCCCAACTATAATTCACCCCTCCACTTT.

The rearrangement uses TRBV5-6 and TRBJ1-6, with D possibly being TRBD1 (6 bases). The CDR3 loop spans 15 amino acids. Germline loops: CDR1 SGHDT, CDR2 YYEEEE. V was trimmed by 5 bases and J by 2 bases, leaving 11 bases between them. This CDR3 is CASRPYRAYNSPLHF. Written as DNA, the CDR3 is TGTGCCAGCAGGCCCTACAGGGCCTATAATTCACCCCTCCACTTT. The variable domain in full, with the rest retrieved from reference TRBV5-6 and TRBJ1-6, is DAGVTQSPTHLIKTRGQQVTLRCSPKSGHDTVSWYQQALGQGPQFIFQYYEEEERQRGNFPDRFSGHQFPNYSSELNVNALLLGDSALYLCASRPYRAYNSPLHFGNGTRLTVT.

The CDR3 coding sequence is TGTGCCAGTAGTATAAGTAAAGGGGAGGACGAGCAGTACTTC. This gives the protein CASSISKGEDEQYF. The J gene is TRBJ2-7, the V gene TRBV19, with D possibly TRBD2 on 6 matching bases. V was pared by 2 bases and J by 5 bases, with 13 bases between. Germline CDR1 reads LNHDA; CDR2 reads SQIVND (reference sequence). The CDR3 has 14 amino acids.

The CDR3 bases are TGTGCCTGGAGTGTCGTCCTAGCGGGAGGGCCGGGAACCGGGGAGCTGTTTTTT. It codes for CAWSVVLAGGPGTGELFF. J is TRBJ2-2 and V is TRBV30; TRBD2 matches at 12 bases. This CDR3 has 18 residues. The germline gives CDR1 GTSNPN, CDR2 SVGIG (reference sequence). After removal of 0 bases from V and 5 bases from J, the junction contained 10 bases not matched to a gene.